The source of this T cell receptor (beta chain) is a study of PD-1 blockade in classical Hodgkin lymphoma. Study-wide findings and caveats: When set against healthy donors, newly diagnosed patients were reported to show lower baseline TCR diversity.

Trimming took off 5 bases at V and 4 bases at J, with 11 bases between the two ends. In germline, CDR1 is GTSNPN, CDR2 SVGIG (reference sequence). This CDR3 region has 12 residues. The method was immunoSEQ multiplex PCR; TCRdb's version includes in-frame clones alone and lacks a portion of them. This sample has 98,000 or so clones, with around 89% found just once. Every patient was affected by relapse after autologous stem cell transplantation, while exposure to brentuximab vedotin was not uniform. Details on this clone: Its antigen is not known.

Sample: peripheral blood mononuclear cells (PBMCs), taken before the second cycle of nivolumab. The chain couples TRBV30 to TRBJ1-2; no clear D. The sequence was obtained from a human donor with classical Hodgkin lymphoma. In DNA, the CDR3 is TGTGCCTGGGGGAGACGGGTCTATGGCTACACCTTC. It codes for CAWGRRVYGYTF.